This passage covers 10 T cell receptor beta chains from one sample sequenced in a study of CD8+CD57+ T cells in acquired aplastic anemia. Genomic DNA constituted the template upon which TCR beta VDJ and CDR3 profiling was performed. Using its own MiXCR run on the reads, TCRdb lists one record per CDR3 protein. The table lists some 120,000 distinct CDR3 sequences, under 65% of them singletons. Patients included in sequencing had previously demonstrated CD8+CD57+ cell expansion by flow cytometry. The sequencing input was sorted CD4+, CD8+, or CD8+CD57+ T cells (not recorded which) from PBMCs. Source of these receptors: a human donor with aplastic anemia.

The rearrangement links TRBV20-1 to TRBJ2-7, with a weak D call TRBD1 (5 bases). With 3 bases removed from V and 2 bases from J, the gap between germline ends came to 8 bases. This CDR3 is 12 amino acids long. Looked up from germline, CDR1 is DFQATT and CDR2 is SNEGSKA (reference sequence). The CDR3 loop reads CSARQGAYEQYF. The DNA of the CDR3 is TGCAGTGCTAGGCAGGGCGCCTACGAGCAGTACTTC.

V and J are TRBV20-1 and TRBJ2-7; D is possibly TRBD2 (6 bases). The CDR3 spans 16 residues. V shed 3 bases and J shed 2 bases, with 20 bases lying between them. Germline CDR1 and CDR2: DFQATT and SNEGSKA (reference sequence). The CDR3 is CSARVFGLAKAYEQYF. DNA for the CDR3: TGCAGTGCTAGGGTCTTCGGCCTAGCGAAGGCCTACGAGCAGTACTTC.

The sample holds one count of this clonotype. The chain uses TRBV10-3 and TRBJ1-2; D perhaps matches TRBD1 (5 bases). The CDR3 extends over 16 amino acids. V was shortened by 3 bases and J by 0 bases, with 14 bases between the two germline ends. Germline loops: CDR1 ENHRY, CDR2 SYGVKD. The CDR3 sequence: CAISDLGTVANYGYTF. For the CDR3, the DNA is TGTGCCATCAGTGACCTGGGGACGGTTGCTAACTATGGCTACACCTTC.

In regard to this clonotype: At one boundary the junction diverges from the germline segment, which might be a read error. The chain links TRBV7-2 to TRBJ2-7; D unclear. In germline, CDR1 is SGHTA, CDR2 FQGNSA. This CDR3 has 12 residues. CDR3 in amino acids: CASSSTNYEQYF. The CDR3 DNA follows: TGCGCCAGCAGCTCTACGAACTACGAGCAGTACTTC.

The chain carries TRBV29-1 and TRBJ2-3; TRBD2 matches 12 bases. The CDR3 runs 17 residues. V lost 3 bases, J lost 2 bases, and 9 bases stayed unmatched. The germline V gene has CDR1 SQVTM and CDR2 ANQGSEA. In nucleotides, the CDR3 is TGCAGCGTTGATCTAGGGCTAGCGGGGGGGCTCACAGATACGCAGTATTTT. Protein: CSVDLGLAGGLTDTQYF.

A single count supports this clonotype. J is TRBJ1-2 and V is TRBV29-1, with unresolved D. Germline CDR1 reads SQVTM; CDR2 reads ANQGSEA. Trimming pared 4 bases from V and 0 bases from J, leaving 6 bases between. This CDR3 is built from 12 residues. CDR3 in amino acids: CSVVLPNYGYTF. The CDR3 bases are TGCAGCGTTGTGCTCCCTAACTATGGCTACACCTTC.

CDR3 DNA sequence: TGTGCCACCAGTGATTTGACTCCAAACGGGGGGAATAATGAGCAGTTCTTC. Residues: CATSDLTPNGGNNEQFF. The chain links TRBV24-1 to TRBJ2-1; 7 positions agree with TRBD2. The CDR3 contains 17 residues. J lost 7 bases, V lost 0 bases, and 11 bases had no gene match. Per germline, CDR1 KGHDR and CDR2 SFDVKD.

This clonotype has ten or more counts. The chain uses TRBV20-1 and TRBJ2-1; TRBD2 aligns across 8 bases. Germline values: CDR1 DFQATT, CDR2 SNEGSKA (reference sequence). CDR3 length: 15 amino acids. The junction had 11 bases not matched to a gene; V was cut back by 6 bases and J by 4 bases. Here the CDR3 reads CSASPRTSFYNEQFF. DNA of the CDR3: TGCAGTGCCAGTCCTCGGACTAGCTTTTACAATGAGCAGTTCTTC.

The J gene is TRBJ2-7, the V gene TRBV15, with D tentatively TRBD1 or TRBD2 (5 bases each). The CDR3 has 16 amino acids. The V and J ends lost 0 bases and 2 bases respectively, with 14 bases between them. The V gene's germline CDR1 is LNHNV and CDR2 YYDKDF (reference sequence). This chain's CDR3 is CATSRDRGGTPYEQYF. The CDR3 coding sequence is TGTGCCACCAGCAGAGATCGGGGCGGTACCCCCTACGAGCAGTACTTC.

The chain has TRBV25-1 and TRBJ2-2; TRBD2 matches at 10 bases. CDR1 MGHDK and CDR2 SYGVNS come from the germline V gene. The CDR3 runs to 20 residues. V shed 5 bases, J shed 6 bases, and the junction held 21 bases outside the gene matches. Here the CDR3 reads CASSPSSLERGGSAAGELFF. The CDR3, as DNA: TGTGCCAGCAGTCCTTCCTCTCTAGAGCGGGGGGGAAGCGCGGCCGGGGAGCTGTTTTTT.